The 9 T cell receptor beta chains below all came from one sample that was sequenced in a study of blood T cells in healthy people across ages. Combining a sample-barcoded 5' primer with a J-beta primer mix, a second PCR ran for 7 to 11 cycles. TCRdb re-derived calls from the 5' RACE reads in MiXCR, one entry per CDR3 protein. The sample yields over a million distinct CDR3 sequences, 35% to 55% seen once. The specimen was blood. These TCRs come from a woman aged 60-75 years in good health.

This chain links TRBV20-1 with TRBJ2-1; 7 bases are a match to TRBD2. The CDR3 is 15 residues long. Per the germline V gene, CDR1 is DFQATT and CDR2 is SNEGSKA (reference sequence). Losses at the gene ends were 1 base for V and 7 bases for J; bases not matched to a gene: 10. The CDR3 region has the DNA TGCAGTGCTAGAGCGGTGACTAGCTATCAGAATGAGCAGTTCTTC. The encoded protein is CSARAVTSYQNEQFF.

There are a few counts of this clonotype. J is TRBJ2-1 and V is TRBV16; the D call may be TRBD1 or TRBD2 (6 bases each). V was trimmed by 5 bases and J by 2 bases, leaving 10 bases between them. CDR3 length: 14 amino acids. CDR1 and CDR2 (germline): KGHSY, FQNENV. In DNA, the CDR3 is TGTGCCAGCAGCAGGGGGGCCACCTACAATGAGCAGTTCTTC. The encoded protein is CASSRGATYNEQFF.

This clonotype was picked up a small number of times. In DNA form, the CDR3 reads TGTGCCAGCAGTATCCTCCGGCAGACCCAGTACTTC. Amino acid sequence: CASSILRQTQYF. The V and J genes are TRBV12-3 or TRBV12-4 and TRBJ2-5; D gene uncertain. Trimming took off 5 bases at V and 6 bases at J, with 10 bases between the two ends. CDR3 length: 12 residues.

This clonotype was counted at least ten times. V gene TRBV28 combines with J gene TRBJ2-3; D remains ambiguous. V was clipped by 2 bases and J by 7 bases, with 7 bases between them. This CDR3 has 12 amino acids. From germline, CDR1 is MDHEN and CDR2 SYDVKM. The CDR3 DNA reads as TGTGCCAGCAGTTTACCCTCGTATACGCAGTATTTT. Its translation: CASSLPSYTQYF.

This rearrangement joins TRBV11-2 to TRBJ2-5; D possibly corresponds to TRBD1 (5 bases). Looked up from germline, CDR1 is SGHAT and CDR2 is FQNNGV. The CDR3 loop spans 15 amino acids. V lost 1 base and J 11 bases, leaving 20 bases between the germline ends. The CDR3 region is CASSLARVVGNEQYF. As DNA, the CDR3 is TGTGCCAGCAGCTTAGCCAGGGTAGTTGGCAATGAGCAGTACTTC.

The rearrangement joins TRBV15 to TRBJ2-7; D unclear. The J call may be incorrect, as the DNA end agrees better with TRBJ2-5. The CDR3 has 13 residues. Germline lookup yields CDR1 LNHNV and CDR2 YYDKDF (reference sequence). Here the CDR3 DNA reads TGTGCCACCAGCAGAGGATTCAGGGAGACCCAGTACTTC. Translation: CATSRGFRETQYF.

The chain uses TRBV6-2 or TRBV6-3 and TRBJ2-7, with TRBD1 matching 7 bases. V was clipped by 6 bases and J by 2 bases; unmatched bases: 10. Germline CDR1 MNHEY, CDR2 SVGEGT. This CDR3 contains 15 residues. The CDR3 spells CASRSDRVWAYEQYF. In DNA, the CDR3 is TGTGCCAGCAGATCTGACAGGGTTTGGGCCTACGAGCAGTACTTC.

This chain links TRBV5-1 with TRBJ1-1, with 8 bases matching TRBD1. V trimming: 3 bases; J trimming: 1 base; junction bases outside the gene matches: 8. The CDR3 runs 16 residues. CDR1 and CDR2 from the germline V gene are SGHRS and YFSETQ. CDR3 nucleotides: TGCGCCAGCAGCTCAGGACAGGGAGGCACGAACACTGAAGCTTTCTTT. This codes for CASSSGQGGTNTEAFF.

The chain couples TRBV3-1 to TRBJ2-7; tentative D call: TRBD2 (5 bases). The CDR3 is made up of 12 amino acids. Trimming cost V 3 bases and J 6 bases, with 9 bases left between them. The germline V gene encodes CDR1 LGHDT and CDR2 YNNKEL (reference sequence). The chain's CDR3 is CASSHRGAEQYF. The CDR3 nucleotides read TGTGCCAGCAGCCACCGGGGAGCCGAGCAGTACTTC.